This TCR beta chain was obtained from a study of T cells in Graves' hyperthyroidism and ophthalmopathy. The CDR3 runs to 11 residues. V gave up 1 base and J gave up 5 bases, with 5 bases separating them. Germline V gene data show CDR1 as SQVTM and CDR2 as ANQGSEA. The CDR3 regions of TCR beta were amplified from RNA transcripts. First-round RT-PCR targeting the TCR CDR3 was performed with the HTBI primer set. Via MiXCR, TCRdb re-called the multiplex PCR reads, giving one row per CDR3 protein. The profile shows hundreds of thousands of distinct CDR3 sequences, 19% of them singletons. V gene TRBV29-1 combines with J gene TRBJ2-5; no reliable D call. The source of this sequence is a woman younger than 35 with Graves' hyperthyroidism. Sequencing was done on a sample of blood. As DNA, the CDR3 is TGCAGCGTTGAAGTCGGGGAGACCCAGTACTTC. As protein: CSVEVGETQYF.